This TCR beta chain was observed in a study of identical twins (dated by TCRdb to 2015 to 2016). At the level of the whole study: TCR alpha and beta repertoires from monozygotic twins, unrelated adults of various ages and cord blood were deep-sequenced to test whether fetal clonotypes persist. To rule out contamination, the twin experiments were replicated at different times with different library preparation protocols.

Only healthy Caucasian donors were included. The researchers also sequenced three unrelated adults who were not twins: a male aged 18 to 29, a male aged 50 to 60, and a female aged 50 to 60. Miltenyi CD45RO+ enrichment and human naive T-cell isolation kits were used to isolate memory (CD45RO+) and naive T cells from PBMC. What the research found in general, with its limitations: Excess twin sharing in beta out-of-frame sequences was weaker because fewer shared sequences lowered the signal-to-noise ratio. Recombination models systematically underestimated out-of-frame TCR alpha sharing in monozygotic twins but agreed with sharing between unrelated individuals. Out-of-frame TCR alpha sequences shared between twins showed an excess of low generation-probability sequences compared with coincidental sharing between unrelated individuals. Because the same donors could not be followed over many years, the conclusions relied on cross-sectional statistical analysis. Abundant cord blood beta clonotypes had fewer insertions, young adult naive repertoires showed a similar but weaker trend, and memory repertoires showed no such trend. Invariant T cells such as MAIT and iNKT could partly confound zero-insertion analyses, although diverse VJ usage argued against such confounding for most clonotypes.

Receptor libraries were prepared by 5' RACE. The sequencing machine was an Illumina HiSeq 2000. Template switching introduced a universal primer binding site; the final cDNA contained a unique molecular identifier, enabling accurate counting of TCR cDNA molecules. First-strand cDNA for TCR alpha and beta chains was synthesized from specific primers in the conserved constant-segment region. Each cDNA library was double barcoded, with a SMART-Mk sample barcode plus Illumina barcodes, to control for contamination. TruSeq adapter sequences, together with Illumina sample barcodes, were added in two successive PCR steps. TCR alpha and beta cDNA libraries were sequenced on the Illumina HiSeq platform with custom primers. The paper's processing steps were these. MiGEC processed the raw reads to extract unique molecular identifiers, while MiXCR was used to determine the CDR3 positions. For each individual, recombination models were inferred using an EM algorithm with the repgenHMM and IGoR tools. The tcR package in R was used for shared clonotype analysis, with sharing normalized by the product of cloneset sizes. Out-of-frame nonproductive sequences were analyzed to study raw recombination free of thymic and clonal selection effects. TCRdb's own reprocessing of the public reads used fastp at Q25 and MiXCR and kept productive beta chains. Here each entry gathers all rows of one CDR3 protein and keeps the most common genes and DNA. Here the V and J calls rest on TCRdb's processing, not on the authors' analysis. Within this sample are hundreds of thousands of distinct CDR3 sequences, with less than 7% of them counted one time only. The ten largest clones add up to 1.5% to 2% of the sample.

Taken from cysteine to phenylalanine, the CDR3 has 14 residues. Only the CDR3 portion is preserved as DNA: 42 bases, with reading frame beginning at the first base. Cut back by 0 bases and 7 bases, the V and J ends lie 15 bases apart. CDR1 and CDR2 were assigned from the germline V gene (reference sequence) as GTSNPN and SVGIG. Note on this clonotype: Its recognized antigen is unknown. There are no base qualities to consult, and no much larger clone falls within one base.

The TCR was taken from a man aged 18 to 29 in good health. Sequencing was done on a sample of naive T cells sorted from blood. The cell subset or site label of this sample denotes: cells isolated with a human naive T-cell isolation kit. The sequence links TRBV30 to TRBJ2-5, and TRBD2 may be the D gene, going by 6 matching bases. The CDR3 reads CAWSVPGTEGTQYF. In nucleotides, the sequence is TGTGCCTGGAGTGTACCAGGGACGGAGGGGACCCAGTACTTC.